The 14 T cell receptor beta chains listed next were all sequenced from one sample in a study of blood T cell repertoires in COVID-19. Clones were sequenced by immunoSEQ multiplex PCR, and TCRdb holds only the in-frame ones, with some missing. The sample lists about 73,000 clones, 65% to 85% seen once, with under 4.5% in the top ten. Input material: peripheral blood. The receptors here all came from a woman between 55 and 75 years old with acute or convalescent COVID-19.

This clone was counted only a few times. The rearrangement joins TRBV7-6 to TRBJ2-1; 12 bases line up with TRBD2. V lost 1 base and J lost 7; bases outside the gene matches: 8. The CDR3 contains 17 residues. In germline, CDR1 is SGHVS, CDR2 FNYEAQ. CDR3 coding DNA: TGTGCCAGCAGCTTAGGGTCGACTAGCGGGAGCTGGAATGAGCAGTTCTTC. It specifies CASSLGSTSGSWNEQFF.

The gene calls are TRBV15 and TRBJ2-1; TRBD2 matches at 14 bases. The CDR3 extends over 16 amino acids. V lost 3 bases, J lost 7 bases, and 5 bases stayed unmatched. Germline assignment: CDR1 LNHNV and CDR2 YYDKDF (reference sequence). The CDR3 spells CATSRETSGRGNEQFF. CDR3 sequence (DNA): TGTGCCACCAGCAGGGAGACTAGCGGGAGGGGAAATGAGCAGTTCTTC.

The chain joins TRBV5-4 to TRBJ1-2, with TRBD1 matching 7 bases. V lost 0 bases and J lost 8; bases outside the gene matches: 7. The germline V gene encodes CDR1 SGHNT and CDR2 YYREEE (reference sequence). This CDR3 contains 14 residues. CDR3 DNA sequence: TGTGCCAGCAGCTTGGCATGGACAGGCCTAGGCTACACCTTC. Its protein product is CASSLAWTGLGYTF.

The chain carries TRBV28 and TRBJ1-6; D is perhaps TRBD1 (6 bases). V was pared by 5 bases and J by 10 bases, with 18 bases between. This CDR3 contains 15 residues. In germline, CDR1 is MDHEN, CDR2 SYDVKM. In DNA form, the CDR3 reads TGTGCCAGCAGTCTCCCCGTGGGGGCTCAGTCACCCCTCCACTTT. Its translation is CASSLPVGAQSPLHF.

The chain joins TRBV6-2 or TRBV6-3 to TRBJ1-1; D is unresolved. The germline CDR1 and CDR2 sequences are MNHEY and SVGEGT. This CDR3 region has 13 residues. The V end lost 6 bases, the J end lost 0 bases, and 8 bases lay between the germline ends. CDR3 nucleotides: TGTGCCAGCAGGTACGGAGTGAACACTGAAGCTTTCTTT. Its translation is CASRYGVNTEAFF.

V usage is TRBV5-1 and J usage is TRBJ2-5, with D maybe TRBD2 (6 bases). This CDR3 contains 16 residues. From germline, CDR1 is SGHRS and CDR2 YFSETQ. Trimming removed 4 bases at V and 5 bases at J, with 21 bases between. The chain's CDR3 is CASSTGSRGGEETQYF. CDR3 bases: TGCGCCAGCAGCACCGGGTCTAGGGGAGGAGAGGAGACCCAGTACTTC.

V gene TRBV7-3 combines with J gene TRBJ2-1; TRBD2 aligns across 8 bases. Germline-derived CDR1 and CDR2 are SGHTA and FQGTGA. CDR3 length equals 14 residues. The V and J ends lost 1 base and 7 bases, in that order; junction bases with no gene match: 3. The CDR3 nucleotides are TGTGCCAGCAGCTTAAATCCTAGCGGGAATGAGCAGTTCTTC. It specifies CASSLNPSGNEQFF.

The chain links TRBV5-6 to TRBJ2-1; 7 nucleotides align to TRBD2. V was clipped by 4 bases and J by 5 bases; unmatched bases: 12. The CDR3 consists of 16 residues. Germline-derived CDR1 and CDR2 are SGHDT and YYEEEE. The DNA for the CDR3 is TGTGCCAGCAGCCTGGGCCTCATCGGGGGGAACAATGAGCAGTTCTTC. Translation gives CASSLGLIGGNNEQFF.

The CDR3 DNA reads as TGTGCCAGCAGCTTGAAGGGGAGCAATCAGCCCCAGCATTTT. Amino acids: CASSLKGSNQPQHF. The chain employs TRBV7-9 and TRBJ1-5; D might be TRBD1 (5 bases). The CDR3 contains 14 residues. The germline CDR1 and CDR2 sequences are SEHNR and FQNEAQ (reference sequence). V was pared by 3 bases and J by 1 base, with 7 bases between.

V gene TRBV25-1 combines with J gene TRBJ2-1, with 10 bases identical to TRBD2. CDR3 length: 15 residues. The junction had 4 bases not matched to a gene; V was cut back by 6 bases and J by 2 bases. Germline CDR1 MGHDK, CDR2 SYGVNS. The DNA for the CDR3 is TGTGCCAGCAGGGGAGCGGGAGGGACCTACAATGAGCAGTTCTTC. This translates into CASRGAGGTYNEQFF.

V and J are TRBV2 and TRBJ1-1; D unresolved. From germline, CDR1 is SNHLY and CDR2 FYNNEI. Deletions cut 7 bases from V and 5 bases from J, with 17 bases between. The CDR3 covers 14 residues. This chain's CDR3 is CASMAVSQVTEAFF. In nucleotides, the CDR3 is TGTGCCAGCATGGCGGTCTCTCAAGTGACTGAAGCTTTCTTT.

The chain uses TRBV6-5 and TRBJ2-5; 7 bases map to TRBD2. CDR1 is MNHEY and CDR2 is SVGAGI in the germline V gene. Trimming cost V 7 bases and J 5 bases; bases outside gene matches: 10. The CDR3 consists of 14 residues. The CDR3 DNA is TGTGCCAGCAATCCGGGGGGACTCTTGGAGACCCAGTACTTC. It is translated as CASNPGGLLETQYF.

This chain uses TRBV6-5 with TRBJ1-1; D is unclear. The CDR3 loop spans 12 amino acids. Trimming stripped 7 bases from V and 4 bases from J, with 10 bases between. Germline V gene lookup returns CDR1 MNHEY and CDR2 SVGAGI. CDR3 DNA: TGTGCCAGCACGGGCGGGAGCACTGAAGCTTTCTTT. Its translation is CASTGGSTEAFF.

The CDR3 sequence: CASAPGHLYNEQFF. The CDR3 DNA reads as TGTGCCAGCGCTCCGGGACACCTCTACAATGAGCAGTTCTTC. The V and J genes are TRBV28 and TRBJ2-1; D is perhaps TRBD1 (6 bases). CDR3 size: 14 residues. Between the trimmed V and J ends, which lost 8 bases and 3 bases, there was a span of 14 bases. Germline CDR1 MDHEN, CDR2 SYDVKM.